This T cell receptor beta chain was identified during a study of breast tumors, draining lymph nodes, adjacent tissues. From germline, CDR1 is SNHLY and CDR2 FYNNEI. This CDR3 has 17 residues. The ends lost 3 bases at V and 1 base at J; junction bases unmatched: 5. Study-level results: Tumor TCR diversity was below lymph nodes but above nontumor tissue. Compared with basal-like, luminal-like tumors shared significantly more repertoire with nontumor tissue.

One entry per CDR3 protein, called by TCRdb with MiXCR from the multiplex PCR reads. The sample consists of 13,000 to 15,000 distinct CDR3 sequences, around 47% of them appearing once. This clonotype was detected ten times or more. Its specificity is unknown. The specimen was tumor-adjacent breast tissue. The TCR sequence derives from a female donor with breast cancer. Some clones in this sample may be carry-over from other donors' samples. V usage is TRBV2 and J usage is TRBJ2-2, with 10 nucleotides matching TRBD2. The CDR3 coding sequence is TGTGCCAGCAGTGACGGGCTAGCGGGGGTGAACACCGGGGAGCTGTTTTTT. It encodes CASSDGLAGVNTGELFF.